One sample yielded the 28 T cell receptor beta chains listed below, sequenced in a study of blood T cell dynamics during melanoma immunotherapy. Sequencing was performed with immunoSEQ multiplex PCR; in TCRdb, only in-frame clones are kept and a portion is missing. The sample yields under 15,000 clones, approximately 90% seen once. Time point defined: week 3, after first cycle of checkpoint inhibitor. Source: blood, taken from a patient treated with checkpoint blockade. All receptors come from a human donor with melanoma.

This clone was seen only a few times. V and J are TRBV5-1 and TRBJ1-2, with 12 positions matching TRBD1. The CDR3 length is 14 residues. Germline-derived CDR1 and CDR2 are SGHRS and YFSETQ. V trimming: 5 bases; J trimming: 8 bases; junction bases outside the gene matches: 7. DNA of the CDR3: TGCGCCAGCAGTTCGGGACAGGGGGCGACCGGCTACACCTTC. Translation: CASSSGQGATGYTF.

The chain couples TRBV5-4 to TRBJ2-5, with TRBD2 matching 8 bases. The J call is doubtful: the DNA matches TRBJ2-7 better. This CDR3 is 15 amino acids long. CDR1 is SGHNT, CDR2 YYREEE, per germline (reference sequence). The CDR3 region is CASSRRGREEREQYF. Written as DNA, the CDR3 is TGTGCCAGCAGCCGGAGAGGGCGGGAGGAACGCGAGCAGTACTTC.

The rearrangement uses TRBV6-6 and TRBJ1-2, with D uncertain. Per the germline V gene, CDR1 is MNHNY and CDR2 is SVGAGI (reference sequence). The CDR3 is 15 amino acids. V was clipped by 2 bases and J by 0 bases, with 10 bases between them. In nucleotides, the CDR3 is TGTGCCAGCAGTTACCAGAGTTCGTCTAACTATGGCTACACCTTC. It yields the protein CASSYQSSSNYGYTF.

The gene calls are TRBV5-1 and TRBJ2-5; TRBD1 matches at 10 bases. V was clipped by 5 bases and J by 4 bases; unmatched bases: 8. Germline V gene lookup returns CDR1 SGHRS and CDR2 YFSETQ. The CDR3 consists of 15 residues. The CDR3 reads CASSSGTGAGETQYF. The CDR3 coding sequence is TGCGCCAGCAGTTCCGGGACAGGGGCGGGAGAGACCCAGTACTTC.

This chain links TRBV11-3 with TRBJ2-7; 7 bases map to TRBD1. The trim removed 5 bases at V and 5 bases at J, leaving 6 bases unmatched. Looked up from germline, CDR1 is SGHNT and CDR2 is YENEEA. The CDR3 spans 13 residues. CDR3 nucleotides: TGTGCCAGCAGCCACCGGACAGGAAACGAGCAGTACTTC. This codes for CASSHRTGNEQYF.

The chain couples TRBV7-8 to TRBJ2-3, with 7 bases that match TRBD2. The length of the CDR3 is 16 residues. In germline, CDR1 is SGHVS, CDR2 FQNEAQ. Trimming took 7 bases from V and 5 from J; bases not matched to a gene: 15. CDR3 nucleotide sequence: TGTGCCAGCATCAAGACCTCGGCGGGAGTTAGAGATACGCAGTATTTT. Its protein is CASIKTSAGVRDTQYF. The full variable domain, with the rest looked up from reference TRBV7-8 and TRBJ2-3, is GAGVSQSPRYKVAKRGQDVALRCDPISGHVSLFWYQQALGQGPEFLTYFQNEAQLDKSGLPSDRFFAERPEGSVSTLKIQRTQQEDSAVYLCASIKTSAGVRDTQYFGPGTRLTVL.

V and J are TRBV18 and TRBJ2-5, with D unclear. The CDR3 totals 14 residues. Germline values: CDR1 KGHSH, CDR2 LQKENI. The V end was cut by 0 bases, the J end by 2 bases, with 7 bases between. The chain's CDR3 is CASSPPTQQETQYF. CDR3 coding DNA: TGTGCCAGCTCACCACCGACCCAACAAGAGACCCAGTACTTC.

The V and J genes are TRBV11-3 and TRBJ2-3; D gene ambiguous. In germline, CDR1 is SGHNT, CDR2 YENEEA. V gave up 1 base and J gave up 0 bases, with 5 bases separating them. The length of the CDR3 is 14 residues. CDR3 bases: TGTGCCAGCAGCTTAGCCCATAGCACAGATACGCAGTATTTT. It encodes CASSLAHSTDTQYF.

This CDR3 is CSVVRGLDTEAFF. The CDR3 nucleotides read TGCAGCGTTGTGAGGGGGTTGGACACTGAAGCTTTCTTT. The chain uses TRBV29-1 and TRBJ1-1; D perhaps matches TRBD1 (6 bases). Germline CDR1 and CDR2: SQVTM and ANQGSEA. The germline V and J ends were trimmed by 4 bases and 3 bases, with 12 bases remaining between them. The CDR3 totals 13 residues.

The rearrangement joins TRBV27 to TRBJ2-3; 8 positions agree with TRBD1. Germline lookup yields CDR1 MNHEY and CDR2 SMNVEV (reference sequence). Trimming at V came to 5 bases and at J to 5 bases, leaving 9 bases not matched to a gene. This CDR3 region has 15 residues. The DNA of the CDR3 is TGTGCCAGCAGTCCGGGACAGGTGGTGCTAGATACGCAGTATTTT. Residues: CASSPGQVVLDTQYF.

The V and J genes are TRBV15 and TRBJ2-3, with D uncertain. V was cut by 2 bases and J by 0 bases, with 12 bases left in between. Germline values: CDR1 LNHNV, CDR2 YYDKDF (reference sequence). CDR3 length equals 16 residues. The CDR3 region is CATSRPDQPSTDTQYF. The CDR3 DNA reads TGTGCCACCAGCAGACCGGACCAACCTAGCACAGATACGCAGTATTTT.

The V gene is TRBV30, the J gene TRBJ2-5, with D unclear. V was clipped by 1 base and J by 9 bases, with 12 bases between them. The CDR3 runs 12 residues. Germline V gene sequence: CDR1 GTSNPN, CDR2 SVGIG (reference sequence). The CDR3 spells CAWSAVPAAQYF. The CDR3 DNA reads as TGTGCCTGGAGTGCGGTTCCCGCGGCCCAGTACTTC.

This clone was counted only a few times. The chain joins TRBV7-8 to TRBJ1-2, with D perhaps TRBD1 (6 bases). This CDR3 region has 13 residues. V dropped 2 bases and J dropped 4 bases, with 8 bases sitting between them. Germline V gene lookup returns CDR1 SGHVS and CDR2 FQNEAQ. DNA of the CDR3: TGTGCCAGCAGCTTATTGGGGGCCTATGGCTACACCTTC. It encodes CASSLLGAYGYTF.

This chain joins TRBV18 and TRBJ2-2, with 7 nucleotides matching TRBD1. The V segment lost 9 bases and the J segment 3 bases; nucleotides outside the gene matches: 19. Germline CDR1 is KGHSH and CDR2 is LQKENI. The CDR3 extends over 18 amino acids. The CDR3 DNA reads as TGTGCCAGTTCCTCTCGGCAGCTAGGACAGGTGGACACCGGGGAGCTGTTTTTT. This codes for CASSSRQLGQVDTGELFF.

The chain combines TRBV9 with TRBJ2-1; perhaps TRBD1 as D (6 bases). V gave up 0 bases and J gave up 0 bases, with 7 bases separating them. From germline, CDR1 is SGDLS and CDR2 YYNGEE. The CDR3 runs to 15 residues. CDR3 DNA: TGTGCCAGCAGCGTAGAGGACAGCTCCTACAATGAGCAGTTCTTC. Residues: CASSVEDSSYNEQFF.

The chain recombines TRBV15 with TRBJ2-5; D remains unclear. With 0 bases removed from V and 6 bases from J, the gap between germline ends came to 17 bases. CDR1 and CDR2 from the germline V gene are LNHNV and YYDKDF (reference sequence). The CDR3 totals 16 residues. The CDR3 DNA reads TGTGCCACCAGCAGAGAGCAGGCAGCCATTGGGAAGACCCAGTACTTC. The encoded protein is CATSREQAAIGKTQYF.

The V gene is TRBV19, the J gene TRBJ2-7; 9 bases are shared with TRBD2. After removal of 6 bases from V and 2 bases from J, the junction contained 17 bases not matched to a gene. There are 18 residues in the CDR3. Germline V gene lookup returns CDR1 LNHDA and CDR2 SQIVND (reference sequence). The CDR3 DNA sequence: TGTGCCAGTAGCCTGCGGGTCGGGAGTTTAGCGGGGGCCTACGAGCAGTACTTC. This translates into CASSLRVGSLAGAYEQYF.

This clone appeared a single time. V is TRBV5-5 and J is TRBJ2-7; 11 bases line up with TRBD1. The CDR3 covers 14 residues. The germline V gene has CDR1 SGHKS and CDR2 YYEKEE (reference sequence). V gave up 4 bases and J gave up 4 bases; unmatched junction bases: 4. The chain's CDR3 is CASSPGQGEYEQYF. CDR3 bases: TGTGCCAGCAGCCCGGGACAGGGGGAATACGAGCAGTACTTC.

The rearrangement uses TRBV5-6 and TRBJ2-7, with D unresolved. The germline gives CDR1 SGHDT, CDR2 YYEEEE. Trimming shortened V by 1 base and J by 0 bases, and 11 bases separated the two germline ends. The length of the CDR3 is 15 residues. The CDR3 region has the DNA TGTGCCAGCAGCTTGATCCGTTTAACCTCCTACGAGCAGTACTTC. The encoded protein is CASSLIRLTSYEQYF.

V gene TRBV9 combines with J gene TRBJ2-3, with unresolved D. The CDR3 totals 15 residues. Trimming stripped 0 bases from V and 4 bases from J, with 12 bases between. Per the germline V gene, CDR1 is SGDLS and CDR2 is YYNGEE. The CDR3 region has the DNA TGTGCCAGCAGCGTAGCTCCACTCCTAGCAGATACGCAGTATTTT. It translates to CASSVAPLLADTQYF. Variable domain in full (rest from reference TRBV9 and TRBJ2-3): DSGVTQTPKHLITATGQRVTLRCSPRSGDLSVYWYQQSLDQGLQFLIQYYNGEERAKGNILERFSAQQFPDLHSELNLSSLELGDSALYFCASSVAPLLADTQYFGPGTRLTVL.

The V call is TRBV9, the J call TRBJ2-1, with D perhaps being TRBD1 or TRBD2 (6 bases each). The CDR3 loop spans 14 amino acids. Germline CDR1 and CDR2: SGDLS and YYNGEE. Between the trimmed V and J ends, which lost 4 bases and 7 bases, there was a span of 15 bases. DNA of the CDR3: TGTGCCAGCAGCCCGCGGGACAAAGGGAATGAGCAGTTCTTC. Its translation: CASSPRDKGNEQFF.

V usage is TRBV6-1 and J usage is TRBJ1-2, with a tentative D call TRBD1 (5 bases). CDR1 is MNHNS and CDR2 is SASEGT in the germline V gene. Trimming cost V 1 base and J 4 bases, with 19 bases left between them. The CDR3 is 17 amino acids. CDR3 nucleotides: TGTGCCAGCAGTGAAGGCGGGTGGGGCAGCAAGCTCTATGGCTACACCTTC. This encodes CASSEGGWGSKLYGYTF.

The V gene is TRBV7-8, the J gene TRBJ1-1, with unresolved D. Per germline, CDR1 SGHVS and CDR2 FQNEAQ. This CDR3 spans 15 amino acids. The ends were cut back, 4 bases at V and 0 bases at J, with 12 bases in the middle. The CDR3 sequence is CASSSAQRMNTEAFF. In nucleotides, the CDR3 is TGTGCCAGCAGCTCAGCCCAGCGCATGAACACTGAAGCTTTCTTT.

The chain uses TRBV18 and TRBJ2-7, with 7 bases lining up with TRBD1. CDR1 and CDR2 (germline): KGHSH, LQKENI. The junction had 6 bases not matched to a gene; V was cut back by 5 bases and J by 2 bases. The CDR3 length is 14 residues. The CDR3 region is CASSISTGPYEQYF. For the CDR3, the DNA is TGTGCCAGCTCAATATCGACAGGGCCCTACGAGCAGTACTTC.

This clone was detected only once. This chain links TRBV5-6 with TRBJ2-5, with D unresolved. V was pared by 3 bases and J by 5 bases, with 11 bases between. The V gene's germline CDR1 is SGHDT and CDR2 YYEEEE. The CDR3 has 13 residues. The CDR3 DNA sequence: TGTGCCAGCAGCTGGCTGGGGTCGGAGACCCAGTACTTC. It encodes CASSWLGSETQYF.

V usage is TRBV30 and J usage is TRBJ2-7; possibly TRBD2 for D (6 bases). This CDR3 is built from 11 residues. Trimming pared 7 bases from V and 3 bases from J, leaving 10 bases between. The germline V gene has CDR1 GTSNPN and CDR2 SVGIG (reference sequence). CDR3 nucleotides: TGTGCCTTGGGAGGAGGCTACGAGCAGTACTTC. It encodes CALGGGYEQYF.

This clone was detected only a few times. One end of the junction does not line up with germline, which may come from a read error. The rearrangement links TRBV18 to TRBJ2-5, with 8 nucleotides matching TRBD2. The CDR3 has 14 residues. The V gene's germline CDR1 is KGHSH and CDR2 LQKENI. This chain's CDR3 is CASSPGTRREAQYF. The CDR3 coding sequence is TGTGCCAGCTCACCAGGGACTAGGAGAGAGGCCCAGTACTTC.

V and J are TRBV13 and TRBJ2-1, with 8 bases that match TRBD1. The germline V gene has CDR1 PRHDT and CDR2 FYEKMQ (reference sequence). Trimming took 6 bases from V and 7 from J; bases not matched to a gene: 11. This CDR3 region has 15 residues. This CDR3 is CASRQDRAALNEQFF. The CDR3 DNA sequence: TGTGCCAGCAGACAGGACAGGGCGGCTCTTAATGAGCAGTTCTTC.